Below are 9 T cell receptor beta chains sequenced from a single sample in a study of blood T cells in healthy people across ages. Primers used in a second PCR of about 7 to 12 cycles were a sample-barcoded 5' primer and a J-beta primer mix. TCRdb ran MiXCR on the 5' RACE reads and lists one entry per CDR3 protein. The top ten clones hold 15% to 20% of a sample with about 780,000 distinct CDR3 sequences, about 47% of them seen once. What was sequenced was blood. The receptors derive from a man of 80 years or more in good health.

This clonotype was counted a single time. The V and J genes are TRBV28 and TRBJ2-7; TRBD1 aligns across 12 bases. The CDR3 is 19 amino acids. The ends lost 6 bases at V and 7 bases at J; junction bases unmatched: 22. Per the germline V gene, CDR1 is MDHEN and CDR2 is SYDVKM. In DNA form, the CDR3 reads TGTGCCAGCAGCACCATGTCCGGGACAGGGGGCCTTGGGCCTCAAGAGCAGTACTTC. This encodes CASSTMSGTGGLGPQEQYF.

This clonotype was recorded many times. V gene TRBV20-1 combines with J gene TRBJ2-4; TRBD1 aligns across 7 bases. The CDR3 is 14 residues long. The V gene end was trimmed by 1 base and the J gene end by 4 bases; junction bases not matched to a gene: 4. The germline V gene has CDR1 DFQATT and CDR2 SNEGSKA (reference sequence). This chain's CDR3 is CSARVGTEKNIQYF. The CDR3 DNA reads TGCAGTGCTAGAGTGGGGACAGAAAAAAACATTCAGTACTTC.

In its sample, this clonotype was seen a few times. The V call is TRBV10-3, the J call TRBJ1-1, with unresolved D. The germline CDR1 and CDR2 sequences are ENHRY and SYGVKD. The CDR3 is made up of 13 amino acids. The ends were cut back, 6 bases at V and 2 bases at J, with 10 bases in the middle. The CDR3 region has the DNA TGTGCCATCAGGGCACAGCCCAACACTGAAGCTTTCTTT. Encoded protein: CAIRAQPNTEAFF.

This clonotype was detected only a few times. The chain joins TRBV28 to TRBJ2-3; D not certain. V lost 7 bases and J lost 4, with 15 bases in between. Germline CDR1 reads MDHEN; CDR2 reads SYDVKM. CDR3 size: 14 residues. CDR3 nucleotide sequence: TGTGCCAGCATCCCCGCCCCCTCTCCAGATACGCAGTATTTT. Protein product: CASIPAPSPDTQYF.

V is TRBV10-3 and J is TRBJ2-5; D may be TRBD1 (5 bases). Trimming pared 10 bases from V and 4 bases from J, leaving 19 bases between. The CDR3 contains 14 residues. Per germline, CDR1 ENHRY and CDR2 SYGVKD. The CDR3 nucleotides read TGTGCCACCCAGGGCAAAGGAATCTCAGAGACCCAGTACTTC. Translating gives CATQGKGISETQYF.

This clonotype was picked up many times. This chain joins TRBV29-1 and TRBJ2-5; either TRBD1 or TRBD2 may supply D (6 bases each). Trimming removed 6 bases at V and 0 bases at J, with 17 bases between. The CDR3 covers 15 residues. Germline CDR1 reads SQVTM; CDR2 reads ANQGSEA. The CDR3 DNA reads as TGCAGCGTCCCGACCGGGGGCAACTACCAAGAGACCCAGTACTTC. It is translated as CSVPTGGNYQETQYF.

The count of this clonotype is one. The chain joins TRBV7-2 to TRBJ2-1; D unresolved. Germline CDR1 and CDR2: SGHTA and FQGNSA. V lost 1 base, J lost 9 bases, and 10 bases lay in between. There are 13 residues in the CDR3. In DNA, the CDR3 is TGTGCCAGCAGCTTAGGCCCTCAGAGTGAGCAGTTCTTC. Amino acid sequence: CASSLGPQSEQFF.

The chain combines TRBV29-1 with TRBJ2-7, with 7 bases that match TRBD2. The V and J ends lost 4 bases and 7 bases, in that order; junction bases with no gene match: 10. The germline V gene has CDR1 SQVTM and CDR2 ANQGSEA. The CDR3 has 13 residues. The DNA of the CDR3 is TGCAGCGTTGCAGCTAGCGGTCCTCGGGAGCAGTACTTC. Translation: CSVAASGPREQYF.

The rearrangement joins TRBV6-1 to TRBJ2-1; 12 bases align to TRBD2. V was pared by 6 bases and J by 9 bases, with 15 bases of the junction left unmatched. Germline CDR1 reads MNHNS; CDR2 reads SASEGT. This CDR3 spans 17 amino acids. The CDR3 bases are TGTGCCAGCAGCGCGCTAGCGGGAGGGCCGTCCCTTGGTGAGCAGTTCTTC. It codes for CASSALAGGPSLGEQFF.